The rows below give T cell receptor beta chains drawn from one sample of a study of patients and donors after allogeneic stem cell transplantation. TCRdb re-derived calls from the RT-PCR reads in MiXCR, one entry per CDR3 protein. The repertoire consists of hundreds of thousands of distinct CDR3 sequences, with more than 15% occurring once and the leading ten covering 7% to 7.5%. Sequenced sample: blood, either unsorted or a sorted T cell fraction (not recorded which). The receptors were sampled from a human donor who was either an allogeneic HSCT recipient or a stem cell or donor lymphocyte infusion donor (not recorded which). It is not recorded whose cells these are; they may come from a transplant donor. The CDR3 runs from the conserved cysteine through the conserved F or W. The order of the fields is V gene, J gene, clone size, D gene, CDR3 protein, CDR3 DNA. A D gene is named only where the DNA matches it firmly. Where a row states a size, it is once, few, many or the class of an expanded clone; other rows omit it.

v_gene: TRBV11-2
j_gene: TRBJ2-3
abundance: -
d_gene: -
CDR3aa: CASKDFLSTDTQYF
CDR3nt: TGTGCCAGCAAGGACTTCCTTAGCACAGATACGCAGTATTTT

v_gene: TRBV5-1
j_gene: TRBJ2-7
abundance: -
d_gene: -
CDR3aa: CASSLFGTSSSYEQYF
CDR3nt: TGCGCCAGCAGCTTGTTCGGGACTTCGAGCTCCTACGAGCAGTACTTC

v_gene: TRBV2
j_gene: TRBJ2-7
abundance: few
d_gene: -
CDR3aa: CASSEAGISYEQYF
CDR3nt: TGTGCCAGCAGCGAGGCAGGGATCTCCTACGAGCAGTACTTC

v_gene: TRBV6-5
j_gene: TRBJ1-1
abundance: -
d_gene: -
CDR3aa: CASSYSAGRNTEAFF
CDR3nt: TGTGCCAGCAGTTACTCAGCAGGCCGGAACACTGAAGCTTTCTTT

v_gene: TRBV7-9
j_gene: TRBJ1-1
abundance: few
d_gene: -
CDR3aa: CASSPRVSMNTEAFF
CDR3nt: TGTGCCAGCAGCCCCCGGGTTTCTATGAACACTGAAGCTTTCTTT

v_gene: TRBV2
j_gene: TRBJ2-3
abundance: few
d_gene: -
CDR3aa: CASRRRVETDTQYF
CDR3nt: TGTGCCAGCAGACGCCGGGTCGAGACAGATACGCAGTATTTT

v_gene: TRBV7-9
j_gene: TRBJ1-1
abundance: once
d_gene: -
CDR3aa: CASSLILGYTEAFF
CDR3nt: TGTGCCAGCAGCTTAATTTTGGGCTACACTGAAGCTTTCTTT

v_gene: TRBV6-5
j_gene: TRBJ1-4
abundance: -
d_gene: -
CDR3aa: CASSLRGGDEKLFF
CDR3nt: TGTGCCAGCAGTTTAAGGGGAGGTGACGAAAAACTGTTTTTT

v_gene: TRBV7-2
j_gene: TRBJ2-1
abundance: few
d_gene: TRBD1
CDR3aa: CASSSTGTAVGNEQFF
CDR3nt: TGTGCCAGCAGCTCAACCGGGACAGCGGTCGGCAATGAGCAGTTCTTC

v_gene: TRBV12-5
j_gene: TRBJ2-1
abundance: few
d_gene: -
CDR3aa: CASGLLMSSYNEQFF
CDR3nt: TGTGCTAGTGGTTTGCTAATGAGCTCCTACAATGAGCAGTTCTTC

v_gene: TRBV27
j_gene: TRBJ1-1
abundance: -
d_gene: -
CDR3aa: CASSFQGILMDTEAFF
CDR3nt: TGTGCCAGCAGTTTTCAAGGGATCCTAATGGACACTGAAGCTTTCTTT